The rows below give T cell receptor beta chains drawn from one sample of a study of radiotherapy plus CTLA-4 blockade in lung cancer. Sequencing used immunoSEQ multiplex PCR; TCRdb keeps in-frame clones, though not all of them. This sample yields 75,000 to 100,000 clones, of which around 83% are seen a single time; about 3.5% belongs to the top ten. This specimen was peripheral blood, taken from a patient treated with radiotherapy plus ipilimumab. The receptors derive from a human donor with non-small cell lung cancer who had a partial response to radiotherapy plus ipilimumab. CDR3s include the opening cysteine and the closing phenylalanine or tryptophan. The D gene is left open where the match is weak. Some rows mark clone size as missing; the rest say once, few, many or name a class of expanded clone.

j_call | v_call | d_call | clone_size | cdr3_nt | cdr3_aa
TRBJ1-3 | TRBV27 | . | few | TGTGCCAGCAGTGAACAGGGCTTGAGAGGAAACACCATATATTTT | CASSEQGLRGNTIYF
TRBJ2-6 | TRBV7-2 | . | . | TGTGCCAGCAGCCTTTCTCCTGGGGCCAACGTCCTGACTTTC | CASSLSPGANVLTF
TRBJ1-4 | TRBV5-1 | TRBD1 | . | TGCGCCAGCAGCTTGATCCCGACAGGGGGAAATGAAAAACTGTTTTTT | CASSLIPTGGNEKLFF
TRBJ2-5 | TRBV11-2 | TRBD1 | . | TGTGCCAGCAGCTTAGAGGGACAGGCCAAAGAGACCCAGTACTTC | CASSLEGQAKETQYF
TRBJ2-7 | TRBV5-4 | TRBD1 | . | TGTGCCAGCAGCCGGGACAGAAACCCCTCCTACGAGCAGTACTTC | CASSRDRNPSYEQYF
TRBJ1-4 | TRBV20-1 | . | . | TGCAGTGCTGGACAAAATGAAAAACTGTTTTTT | CSAGQNEKLFF
TRBJ1-2 | TRBV28 | TRBD1 | . | TGTGCCAGCAGTTCAGGGACAGGGGGCCTCTATGGCTACACCTTC | CASSSGTGGLYGYTF
TRBJ1-1 | TRBV19 | TRBD1 | . | TGTGCCAGCGCTAGAGATCAACAGGGGGGGAACACTGAAGCTTTCTTT | CASARDQQGGNTEAFF
TRBJ2-3 | TRBV6-5 | TRBD1 | . | TGTGCCAGCAGACATACAGGGGCGACCACAGATACGCAGTATTTT | CASRHTGATTDTQYF
TRBJ1-5 | TRBV5-1 | . | . | TGCGCCAGCAGTCCGAGCGAGAGCAATCAGCCCCAGCATTTT | CASSPSESNQPQHF
TRBJ1-5 | TRBV15 | . | . | TGTGCCACCAGCAGAGCCCGGGGTAGCAATCAGCCCCAGCATTTT | CATSRARGSNQPQHF
TRBJ2-5 | TRBV19 | . | . | TGTGCCAGTAGACAGGCCGGAGAGACCCAGTACTTC | CASRQAGETQYF
TRBJ2-3 | TRBV28 | . | . | TGTGCCAGCAGAAAAGGGGGGGCGGGAGATACGCAGTATTTT | CASRKGGAGDTQYF
TRBJ1-2 | TRBV5-1 | TRBD1 | . | TGCGCCAGCAGCCCAACAGGGGAAGGCGGCTACACCTTC | CASSPTGEGGYTF
TRBJ2-1 | TRBV7-2 | . | . | TGTGCCAGCAGCTTAGCGCTAGGTTTTGGTGAGCAGTTCTTC | CASSLALGFGEQFF
TRBJ2-4 | TRBV4-2 | TRBD2 | . | TGTGCCAGCAGCCAAGGCACTAGCGGGGATCGAGGAGCCAAAAACATTCAGTACTTC | CASSQGTSGDRGAKNIQYF
TRBJ2-1 | TRBV28 | . | . | TGTGCCAGCAGAAGGGAGTTAGGGGGCAATGAGCAGTTCTTC | CASRRELGGNEQFF
TRBJ2-1 | TRBV29-1 | . | . | TGCAGCGTTCCCAACCGAGTCTCCTACAATGAGCAGTTCTTC | CSVPNRVSYNEQFF
TRBJ1-1 | TRBV6-5 | . | . | TGTGCCAGCAGTTACTCTTCAGGGCACCGGGACACTGAAGCTTTCTTT | CASSYSSGHRDTEAFF
TRBJ2-1 | TRBV5-4 | TRBD2 | . | TGTGCCAGCAGCCGAACTCTAGCGGGAGGGCCCCATGAGCAGTTCTTC | CASSRTLAGGPHEQFF
TRBJ1-2 | TRBV30 | . | . | TGTGCCTGGAGTGTGACAGACTTAGGCTACACCTTC | CAWSVTDLGYTF
TRBJ2-1 | TRBV10-3 | TRBD1 | . | TGTGCCATCAGTGAGAGGGACAGCTCCTACAATGAGCAGTTCTTC | CAISERDSSYNEQFF
TRBJ1-1 | TRBV7-3 | . | . | TGTGCCAGCAGCTTACGTCCTACCGGCGGCACTGAAGCTTTCTTT | CASSLRPTGGTEAFF
TRBJ2-5 | TRBV6-1 | . | . | TGTGCCAGCAGTGAAACGAGGATTTTGGAGACCCAGTACTTC | CASSETRILETQYF
TRBJ2-3 | TRBV6-5 | TRBD2 | . | TGTGCCAGCAGTTACCCCGCGGGGGGAAGCACAGATACGCAGTATTTT | CASSYPAGGSTDTQYF
TRBJ1-2 | TRBV28 | TRBD1 | . | TGTGCCAGCAGTTCTGGGACAGGATCTAACTATGGCTACACCTTC | CASSSGTGSNYGYTF
TRBJ2-3 | TRBV6-5 | TRBD1 | . | TGTGCCAGCAGCTACGGACAGGATGAAGATACGCAGTATTTT | CASSYGQDEDTQYF
TRBJ2-1 | TRBV6-1 | . | . | TGTGCCAGCAGTGAAGCTAATAGCGGAGGCTACAATGAGCAGTTCTTC | CASSEANSGGYNEQFF
TRBJ1-2 | TRBV4-1 | TRBD1 | . | TGCGCCAGCAGCCAAGAAGAGGGGGCGCGCTATGGCTACACCTTC | CASSQEEGARYGYTF
TRBJ2-1 | TRBV7-9 | . | . | TGTGCCAGCAGCTTAGGAGGACAGTCACTAAATGAGCAGTTCTTC | CASSLGGQSLNEQFF
TRBJ2-3 | TRBV5-1 | TRBD2 | . | TGCGCCAGCAGGGATAGCGGGAGTGGTAGCACAGATACGCAGTATTTT | CASRDSGSGSTDTQYF
TRBJ1-4 | TRBV6-6 | . | . | TGTGCCAGCAGTTACGCCACAGGGCAAGGTGAAAAACTGTTTTTT | CASSYATGQGEKLFF
TRBJ2-7 | TRBV11-2 | . | . | TGTGCCAGCAGCTTACTCCTAGACCCCTACGAGCAGTACTTC | CASSLLLDPYEQYF
TRBJ2-3 | TRBV9 | TRBD2 | few | TGTGCCAGCAGCGGTAGCGGGTATCACACAGATACGCAGTATTTT | CASSGSGYHTDTQYF
TRBJ2-7 | TRBV5-5 | . | . | TGTGCCAGCAGCTCCGACACCTCACTCTCCTACGAGCAGTACTTC | CASSSDTSLSYEQYF
TRBJ2-7 | TRBV27 | TRBD1 | . | TGTGCCAGCAGCGGAGGGACAGGACTTATCTACGAGCAGTACTTC | CASSGGTGLIYEQYF
TRBJ2-6 | TRBV10-2 | . | . | TGCGCCAGTTGCGTCTCTGGGGCCAACGTCCTGACTTTC | CASCVSGANVLTF
TRBJ1-2 | TRBV19 | TRBD1 | . | TGTGCCAGTATCCCATCCGGGACAGTGAGTGGCTACACCTTC | CASIPSGTVSGYTF
TRBJ1-3 | TRBV27 | TRBD1 | . | TGTGCCAGCAGGACAGGGCAAAGCGGAAACACCATATATTTT | CASRTGQSGNTIYF
TRBJ1-1 | TRBV11-2 | . | . | TGTGCCAGCAGCTTAGGGGCGGGGCGGATGAACACTGAAGCTTTCTTT | CASSLGAGRMNTEAFF
TRBJ2-7 | TRBV10-2 | . | . | TGCGCCAGCAGTCACACCAGGGGTGGATACGAGCAGTACTTC | CASSHTRGGYEQYF
TRBJ2-7 | TRBV5-1 | TRBD2 | . | TGCGCCAGCAGCTTGGTAGCGGGAGGTAACTACGAGCAGTACTTC | CASSLVAGGNYEQYF
TRBJ2-3 | TRBV11-3 | TRBD1 | . | TGTGCCAGCAGCGCACAGGGGTATCGCACAGATACGCAGTATTTT | CASSAQGYRTDTQYF
TRBJ1-6 | TRBV30 | TRBD1 | . | TGTGCCTGGACCGCAGGGACAGGGGTCAATTCACCCCTCCACTTT | CAWTAGTGVNSPLHF
TRBJ1-1 | TRBV28 | . | . | TGTGCCAGCCCTCCTCCGCGGACAAAGAACACTGAAGCTTTCTTT | CASPPPRTKNTEAFF
TRBJ1-1 | TRBV28 | TRBD1 | once | TGTGCCAGCAGTTTACCCCGGCGCACAGCAGGGGGCACTGAAGCTTTCTTT | CASSLPRRTAGGTEAFF
TRBJ1-2 | TRBV4-1 | . | . | TGCGCCAGCAGCCAAGGAGAATTCTATGGCTACACCTTC | CASSQGEFYGYTF
TRBJ2-2 | TRBV10-3 | TRBD1 | once | TGTGCCATCAGTGGGACAGGGGGCGCGTCCGGGGAGCTGTTTTTT | CAISGTGGASGELFF
TRBJ2-1 | TRBV10-3 | . | . | TGTGCCATCAGTGAGCGCCGCGGAGGCAATGAGCAGTTCTTC | CAISERRGGNEQFF
TRBJ2-3 | TRBV12-5 | . | . | TGTGCTAGTGGTTTGGGACAGGGCACAGATACGCAGTATTTT | CASGLGQGTDTQYF
TRBJ1-1 | TRBV6-5 | . | . | TGTGCCAGCAGCCGTGGCCGGAACACTGAAGCTTTCTTT | CASSRGRNTEAFF
TRBJ1-5 | TRBV21-1 | . | few | TGTGCCAGCCCGAGTACCTCAGGGTATCAGCCCCAGCATTTT | CASPSTSGYQPQHF
TRBJ2-7 | TRBV7-6 | . | few | TGTGCCAGCAGCCTTGACCCGGGGGCCTACGAGCAGTACTTC | CASSLDPGAYEQYF
TRBJ2-7 | TRBV15 | . | once | TGTGCCACCAGCAGAGACAGGGGTGGATCCTACGAGCAGTACTTC | CATSRDRGGSYEQYF
TRBJ1-2 | TRBV18 | TRBD1 | . | TGTGCCAGCTCACCCGAAACCTACAGGGGAAATGGCTACACCTTC | CASSPETYRGNGYTF